These 20 T cell receptor beta chains were all obtained from the same sample, sequenced in a study of blood T cell repertoires in COVID-19. Profiling relied on immunoSEQ multiplex PCR, and the TCRdb table lists in-frame clones only, not all of them. Among 200,000 to 250,000 clones, roughly 84% were seen once, and the ten largest hold about 8.9%. Sequencing used peripheral blood. These TCRs come from a man aged 50-60 years with active or convalescent COVID-19.

The rearrangement uses TRBV28 and TRBJ2-5; TRBD2 matches 14 bases. Germline-derived CDR1 and CDR2 are MDHEN and SYDVKM. J lost 8 bases, V lost 5 bases, and 7 bases had no gene match. This CDR3 has 15 amino acids. The CDR3 is CASSIPGLAGVTQYF. CDR3 DNA sequence: TGTGCCAGCAGTATACCGGGACTAGCGGGAGTTACCCAGTACTTC.

The CDR3, as DNA: TGTGCCAGCAGTGCCCGGACAGGGCGGGATACGCAGTATTTT. This encodes CASSARTGRDTQYF. This chain uses TRBV28 with TRBJ2-3, with 8 nucleotides matching TRBD1. The CDR3 is made up of 14 amino acids. The V segment lost 5 bases and the J segment 6 bases; nucleotides outside the gene matches: 7. CDR1 and CDR2 from the germline V gene are MDHEN and SYDVKM.

On this clone: One base away lies a much larger clone, so this may be a sequencing read error. The rearrangement uses TRBV4-2 and TRBJ2-2, with 10 bases identical to TRBD1. V lost 4 bases, J lost 3 bases, and 2 bases stayed unmatched. The CDR3 length is 15 residues. In germline, CDR1 is LGHNA, CDR2 YNFKEQ. In DNA, the CDR3 is TGTGCCAGCAGCCTGGGACAGGGGCACACCGGGGAGCTGTTTTTT. Translation gives CASSLGQGHTGELFF.

This clone has a single count. The genes are TRBV6-1 and TRBJ2-7; 7 bases fit TRBD1. The CDR3 covers 15 residues. J gave up 0 bases and V 6 bases, and 8 bases lay outside the gene matches. CDR1 is MNHNS and CDR2 is SASEGT in the germline V gene. In nucleotides, the CDR3 is TGTGCCAGCAGCTCGACAGGGTCCAGCTCCTACGAGCAGTACTTC. Translating it yields CASSSTGSSSYEQYF.

The chain recombines TRBV29-1 with TRBJ2-5; maybe TRBD1 (6 bases). Trimming left V 4 bases short and J 1 base short, with 10 bases between. The CDR3 extends over 13 amino acids. Germline-derived CDR1 and CDR2 are SQVTM and ANQGSEA. CDR3 sequence: CSVAGAIQETQYF. Here the CDR3 DNA reads TGCAGCGTTGCAGGGGCCATCCAAGAGACCCAGTACTTC.

The chain is built from TRBV18 and TRBJ2-3; 10 nucleotides match TRBD1. The CDR3 extends over 15 amino acids. Germline V gene lookup returns CDR1 KGHSH and CDR2 LQKENI. Germline trimming cut 6 bases from V and 4 bases from J; bases unmatched to any gene: 7. CDR3: CASSTGTGDSDTQYF. DNA of the CDR3: TGTGCCAGCTCGACCGGGACAGGGGACTCAGATACGCAGTATTTT.

In its sample, this clone was seen a few times. The V call is TRBV6-1, the J call TRBJ1-1, with D maybe TRBD1 (5 bases). V was clipped by 2 bases and J by 13 bases, with 17 bases between them. The CDR3 length is 13 residues. Germline V lookup: CDR1 MNHNS, CDR2 SASEGT. CDR3 sequence: CASSESGLRGVFF. For the CDR3, the DNA is TGTGCCAGCAGTGAATCGGGACTGAGAGGTGTTTTCTTT.

This sequence joins TRBV4-3 and TRBJ1-2; possible D gene TRBD1, 5 bases. Germline V gene sequence: CDR1 LGHNA, CDR2 YSLEER. V lost 0 bases to trimming and J lost 2 bases, with 10 bases between them. The CDR3 covers 15 residues. The CDR3 sequence: CASSQETGLNYGYTF. In DNA, the CDR3 is TGCGCCAGCAGCCAAGAAACGGGACTCAACTATGGCTACACCTTC.

This clone was observed once. The CDR3 here is CASTLPGQGIENEKLFF. DNA for the CDR3: TGTGCCAGCACCCTCCCGGGACAGGGCATTGAAAATGAAAAACTGTTTTTT. The rearrangement joins TRBV7-9 to TRBJ1-4; TRBD1 agrees at 9 bases. Germline CDR1 is SEHNR and CDR2 is FQNEAQ (reference sequence). The CDR3 contains 17 residues. V lost 7 bases to trimming and J lost 5 bases; unmatched junction nucleotides: 14.

This clone was observed once. The CDR3 region is CASSLVSRGAYGYTF. Here the CDR3 DNA reads TGTGCCAGCAGCTTGGTTTCCAGGGGGGCCTATGGCTACACCTTC. The chain recombines TRBV5-4 with TRBJ1-2; TRBD1 agrees at 7 bases. Per germline, CDR1 SGHNT and CDR2 YYREEE (reference sequence). V shed 0 bases and J 4 bases; nucleotides not matched to a gene: 6. The CDR3 length is 15 residues.

This clone has just a few counts. This chain uses TRBV6-6 with TRBJ1-2; D is perhaps TRBD1 (5 bases). CDR1 and CDR2 (germline): MNHNY, SVGAGI (reference sequence). The CDR3 runs to 14 residues. Deletions cut 0 bases from V and 0 bases from J, with 5 bases between. The CDR3 DNA follows: TGTGCCAGCAGTTACTCGACAGCTAACTATGGCTACACCTTC. Residues: CASSYSTANYGYTF.

This chain uses TRBV28 with TRBJ2-7, with D possibly matching TRBD2 (5 bases). The CDR3 is 16 residues long. V was shortened by 6 bases and J by 3 bases, with 21 bases between the two germline ends. The V gene's germline CDR1 is MDHEN and CDR2 SYDVKM. For the CDR3, the DNA is TGTGCCAGCAGCCCTATCCAGACTACCAAAAACTACGAGCAGTACTTC. Its translation is CASSPIQTTKNYEQYF.

The chain uses TRBV7-3 and TRBJ2-5; D is possibly TRBD2 (5 bases). The germline V and J ends were trimmed by 5 bases and 2 bases, with 9 bases remaining between them. Looked up from germline, CDR1 is SGHTA and CDR2 is FQGTGA. This CDR3 comprises 13 residues. CDR3 sequence reads: CASSLVAQETQYF. In nucleotides, the CDR3 is TGTGCCAGCAGCCTGGTAGCGCAAGAGACCCAGTACTTC.

The J gene is TRBJ1-5, the V gene TRBV4-1; a possible D gene is TRBD1 (6 bases). The germline gives CDR1 MGHRA, CDR2 YSYEKL. V lost 4 bases to trimming and J lost 0 bases, with 16 bases between them. The CDR3 extends over 17 amino acids. CDR3 nucleotides: TGCGCCAGCAGCCTCACGGACAGAGTCACTAGCAATCAGCCCCAGCATTTT. Amino acids: CASSLTDRVTSNQPQHF.

The rearrangement uses TRBV13 and TRBJ2-1; 14 bases map to TRBD2. Trimming removed 0 bases from V and 5 bases from J; junction bases left unmatched: 0. Germline CDR1 reads PRHDT; CDR2 reads FYEKMQ (reference sequence). This CDR3 is built from 16 residues. This chain's CDR3 is CASSLGGLAGDNEQFF. The CDR3 nucleotides read TGTGCCAGCAGCTTAGGGGGACTAGCGGGAGACAATGAGCAGTTCTTC.

V usage is TRBV6-5 and J usage is TRBJ2-5; the D is unclear. CDR3 length: 13 amino acids. Trimming pared 0 bases from V and 4 bases from J, leaving 6 bases between. Germline V gene lookup returns CDR1 MNHEY and CDR2 SVGAGI. The CDR3 nucleotides are TGTGCCAGCAGTTACTCGATCGGAGAGACCCAGTACTTC. It codes for CASSYSIGETQYF.

This sequence joins TRBV10-3 and TRBJ2-3, with TRBD1 identical over 8 bases. The CDR3 covers 13 residues. V lost 5 bases and J lost 3; bases outside the gene matches: 1. Per germline, CDR1 ENHRY and CDR2 SYGVKD. CDR3 amino acids: CAISQGATDTQYF. DNA for the CDR3: TGTGCCATCAGTCAGGGGGCAACAGATACGCAGTATTTT.

The chain combines TRBV7-3 with TRBJ2-2, with 11 positions matching TRBD2. The CDR3 is made up of 19 amino acids. With V trimmed by 5 bases and J by 7 bases, 18 bases remained unmatched. CDR1 and CDR2 (germline): SGHTA, FQGTGA. The CDR3 coding sequence is TGTGCCAGCAGCCCCCTGAATGGCCTAACTAGCGGGAGCGGCGGGGAGCTGTTTTTT. It translates to CASSPLNGLTSGSGGELFF. Complete variable domain (other parts from reference TRBV7-3 and TRBJ2-2): GAGVSQTPSNKVTEKGKYVELRCDPISGHTALYWYRQSLGQGPEFLIYFQGTGAADDSGLPNDRFFAVRPEGSVSTLKIQRTERGDSAVYLCASSPLNGLTSGSGGELFFGEGSRLTVL.

The chain employs TRBV27 and TRBJ2-7, with 9 bases that match TRBD2. The J segment lost 3 bases and the V segment lost 4 bases, leaving 4 bases of the junction unmatched. Germline V gives CDR1 MNHEY, CDR2 SMNVEV (reference sequence). This CDR3 region has 14 residues. The CDR3 DNA follows: TGTGCCAGCAGTTACTATAGCGGGAGCTACGAGCAGTACTTC. Its protein is CASSYYSGSYEQYF.

The chain employs TRBV18 and TRBJ1-4; a possible D gene is TRBD1 (6 bases). Germline V gene data show CDR1 as KGHSH and CDR2 as LQKENI. With 2 bases removed from V and 6 bases from J, the gap between germline ends came to 13 bases. CDR3 length: 15 amino acids. The CDR3 DNA sequence: TGTGCCAGCTCACCAGTCTCAGGGGCGGATGAAAAACTGTTTTTT. Its translation: CASSPVSGADEKLFF.